This T cell receptor (beta chain) was recovered during a study of shared clonotypes between healthy human individuals. The germline V gene encodes CDR1 SQVTM and CDR2 ANQGSEA. The CDR3 loop spans 12 amino acids. The V end was cut by 5 bases, the J end by 2 bases, with 9 bases between. Concerning this clone itself: A much bigger clone sits one base away, suggesting this may be a read error.

Profiled with immunoSEQ multiplex PCR; TCRdb holds only in-frame clones, not every one. The sample has over a million clones, 75% to 80% seen once. The receptor was isolated from a man between 18 and 29 years old in good health. Some clones in this sample may be carry-over from other donors' samples. The specimen was memory CD4+ T cells from PBMCs. The subset is: CD45RA-negative fraction. The chain is built from TRBV29-1 and TRBJ2-5; tentative D call: TRBD1 (5 bases). The CDR3 coding sequence is TGCAGCGTTATGACAGCTCAAGAGACCCAGTACTTC. It yields the protein CSVMTAQETQYF. Variable domain in full (rest from reference TRBV29-1 and TRBJ2-5): SAVISQKPSRDICQRGTSLTIQCQVDSQVTMMFWYRQQPGQSLTLIATANQGSEATYESGFVIDKFPISRPNLTFSTLTVSNMSPEDSSIYLCSVMTAQETQYFGPGTRLLVL.